This entry is about one T cell receptor beta chain. The target antigen is unknown. Trimming left V 2 bases short and J 6 bases short, with 14 bases between. The CDR3 length is 15 residues. Amplification used 60 V beta primers and 13 J beta primers. The protocol was immunoSEQ multiplex PCR, while the TCRdb copy is restricted to in-frame clones and leaves out a portion. This table holds 55,000 to 75,000 clones, approximately 80% found once. The data stem from a study of glioma-infiltrating T cells after dendritic cell vaccination. General observations from the study: Higher TCR clonality did not directly relate to longer survival.

The source material was blood, sampled before dendritic cell vaccination. V and J are TRBV23-1 and TRBJ1-5; D uncertain. TRBV23-1 is reported as an ORF; its role is uncertain. This TCR was recovered from a human donor with glioblastoma. CDR3 amino acids: CASSQDCVISQPQHF. In DNA, the CDR3 is TGCGCCAGCAGTCAAGACTGCGTTATCTCTCAGCCCCAGCATTTT.